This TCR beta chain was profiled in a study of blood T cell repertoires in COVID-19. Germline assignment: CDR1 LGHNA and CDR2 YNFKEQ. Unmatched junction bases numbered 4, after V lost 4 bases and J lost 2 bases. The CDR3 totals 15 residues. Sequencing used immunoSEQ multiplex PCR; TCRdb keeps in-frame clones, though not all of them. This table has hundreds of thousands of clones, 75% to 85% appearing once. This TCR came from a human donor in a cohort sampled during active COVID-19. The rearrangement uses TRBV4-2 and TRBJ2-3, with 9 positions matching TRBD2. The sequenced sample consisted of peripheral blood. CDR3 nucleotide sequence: TGTGCCAGCAGCCCCCAGCGGGGGGCCACAGATACGCAGTATTTT. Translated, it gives CASSPQRGATDTQYF.